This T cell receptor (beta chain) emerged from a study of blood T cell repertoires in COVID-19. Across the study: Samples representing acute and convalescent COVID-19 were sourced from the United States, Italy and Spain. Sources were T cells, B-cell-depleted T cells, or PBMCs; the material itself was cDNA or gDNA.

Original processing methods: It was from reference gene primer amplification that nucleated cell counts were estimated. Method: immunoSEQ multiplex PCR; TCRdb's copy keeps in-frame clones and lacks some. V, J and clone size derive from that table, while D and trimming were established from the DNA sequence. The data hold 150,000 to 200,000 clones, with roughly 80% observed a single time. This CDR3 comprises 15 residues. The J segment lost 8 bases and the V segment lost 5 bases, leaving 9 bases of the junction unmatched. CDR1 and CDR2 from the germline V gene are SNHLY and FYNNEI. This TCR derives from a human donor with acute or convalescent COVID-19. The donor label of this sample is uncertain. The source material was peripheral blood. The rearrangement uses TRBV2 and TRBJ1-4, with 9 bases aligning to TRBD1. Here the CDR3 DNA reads TGTGCCAGCAGTCCCTTGACAGGGGGTAACGAAAAACTGTTTTTT. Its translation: CASSPLTGGNEKLFF.